This entry features one T cell receptor (beta chain) sequence. Antigen: not known. A quantity of about 0.45 to 1 ug RNA underwent reverse transcription using random hexamers. TCR beta CDR3 was amplified by immunoSEQ multiplex PCR. This amplification extended across 54 Vbeta and 13 Jbeta segments. TCRdb processed the immunoSEQ multiplex PCR reads anew with MiXCR; each CDR3 protein has one entry. The table has about 210,000 distinct CDR3 sequences, approximately 95% seen once. The data stem from a study of CD8 T cells in Susac syndrome. The multiple sclerosis controls comprised treatment-naive patients whose relapsing-remitting disease was stable or active. Purification of the CD8+ and CD4+ T cells relied on negative isolation, and TEMRA cells underwent FACS enrichment. After removal of 6 bases from V and 4 bases from J, the junction contained 2 bases not matched to a gene. Germline V CDR1 and CDR2: DFQATT, SNEGSKA (reference sequence). The CDR3 runs 12 residues.

General study points: Regarding the TCR sequencing and HLA analysis, the study admitted that a relatively small number of individuals were involved.

The rearrangement links TRBV20-1 to TRBJ2-2; 7 bases are shared with TRBD1. Sequenced: CD4+ T cells from PBMCs. The sequence was collected from a human donor with multiple sclerosis. CDR3 in amino acids: CSAGGPTGELFF. Here the CDR3 DNA reads TGCAGTGCAGGGGGCCCCACCGGGGAGCTGTTTTTT.